A single sample gave rise to the 2 T cell receptor beta chains below, sequenced in a study of CXCR3-negative and CXCR3-positive naive CD8 T cells. cDNA libraries for TRB were generated by 5' RACE incorporating UMI labels. TCRdb reanalyzed the 5' RACE reads and collapses them to one entry per CDR3 protein, without DNA. The table for this sample gives roughly 120,000 distinct CDR3 sequences. Study-level points and caveats: A higher hydrophobicity marked the TRB CDR3s of CXCR3-positive naive cells versus CXCR3-negative naive cells.

Their recognized antigens are unknown. Sample: naive CXCR3+ CD8+ T cells from blood. As for subset: CD45RO-CCR7+CD27+CD95- naive CD8+ T cells expressing CXCR3 (TNR3+). The receptors were gathered from a human donor in good health. Some clones in this sample may be carry-over from other donors' samples.

The V and J genes are TRBV25-1 and TRBJ1-2; checking the TCRdb D call of TRBD1 is not possible without DNA. The CDR3 is 14 amino acids. Germline assignment: CDR1 MGHDK and CDR2 SYGVNS. The CDR3 region is CASTPGGAHYGYTF.

The CDR3 is CASDGLFTGELFF. V usage is TRBV12-5 and J usage is TRBJ2-2. In germline, CDR1 is LGHNT, CDR2 FRNRAP. This CDR3 has 13 residues.